The 24 T cell receptor beta chains listed next were all sequenced from one sample in a study of blood T cell repertoires in COVID-19. Repertoires were generated with immunoSEQ multiplex PCR, while TCRdb's copy carries only in-frame clones and drops some. The data contain some 32,000 clones, 70% to 90% of them singletons. Sequences were obtained from peripheral blood. These receptors were obtained from a human donor in a cohort sampled during active COVID-19.

The chain has TRBV5-1 and TRBJ1-4; D unclear. The CDR3 runs 15 residues. V lost 0 bases to trimming and J lost 3 bases, with 9 bases between them. The germline gives CDR1 SGHRS, CDR2 YFSETQ. The DNA for the CDR3 is TGCGCCAGCAGCTTGGGATCGTCAGCTAATGAAAAACTGTTTTTT. Translated, it gives CASSLGSSANEKLFF.

The chain is built from TRBV5-5 and TRBJ1-3; 7 positions match TRBD1. Germline CDR1 SGHKS, CDR2 YYEKEE (reference sequence). V was clipped by 3 bases and J by 4 bases; unmatched bases: 7. This CDR3 is 15 amino acids long. CDR3 sequence: CASSWAQGGGNTIYF. CDR3 sequence (DNA): TGTGCCAGCAGCTGGGCGCAGGGGGGCGGAAACACCATATATTTT.

This clone appeared once. The V call is TRBV5-1, the J call TRBJ2-2; 11 bases match TRBD1. With 0 bases clipped from V and 3 bases from J, the junction kept 4 bases outside the gene matches. From germline, CDR1 is SGHRS and CDR2 YFSETQ. This CDR3 has 17 residues. CDR3 sequence: CASSLVPGQGDTGELFF. CDR3 DNA: TGCGCCAGCAGCTTGGTACCGGGACAGGGGGACACCGGGGAGCTGTTTTTT.

The gene calls are TRBV5-1 and TRBJ2-1; 11 positions agree with TRBD2. The CDR3 spans 16 residues. The germline CDR1 and CDR2 sequences are SGHRS and YFSETQ. The junction had 11 bases not matched to a gene; V was cut back by 7 bases and J by 5 bases. The CDR3 sequence: CASALAGGFRDNEQFF. CDR3 sequence (DNA): TGCGCCAGCGCTTTAGCGGGGGGGTTTCGGGACAATGAGCAGTTCTTC.

The V and J genes are TRBV3-1 (or the pseudogene TRBV3-2) and TRBJ2-7; possible D gene TRBD2, 6 bases. V shed 6 bases and J shed 1 base, with 7 bases lying between them. The CDR3 covers 12 residues. Per germline, CDR1 LGHDT and CDR2 YNNKEL (reference sequence). CDR3: CASRGLSYEQYF. For the CDR3, the DNA is TGTGCCAGCAGGGGACTGTCCTACGAGCAGTACTTC.

This clone was seen a few times. The chain couples TRBV6-1 to TRBJ1-3; the D gene is possibly TRBD1 (5 bases). Trimming removed 4 bases at V and 1 base at J, with 17 bases between. Germline CDR1 and CDR2: MNHNS and SASEGT. This CDR3 has 17 residues. In DNA form, the CDR3 reads TGTGCCAGCAGTGCCCTTCCGGGGGTAGGGTCTGGAAACACCATATATTTT. Its protein product is CASSALPGVGSGNTIYF.

This rearrangement joins TRBV5-8 to TRBJ1-1; the match to TRBD1 covers 7 bases. The V segment lost 5 bases and the J segment 4 bases; nucleotides outside the gene matches: 8. Germline V gene sequence: CDR1 SGHTS, CDR2 YDEGEE. CDR3 length equals 14 residues. In DNA form, the CDR3 reads TGTGCCAGCAGTTTTATCAGGGGGAGCACTGAAGCTTTCTTT. As protein: CASSFIRGSTEAFF.

The chain couples TRBV7-2 to TRBJ2-2, with a weak D call TRBD2 (5 bases). The CDR3 contains 16 residues. Germline V CDR1 and CDR2: SGHTA, FQGNSA. The V end was cut by 1 base, the J end by 5 bases, with 14 bases between. CDR3 nucleotide sequence: TGTGCCAGCAGCTTAGAGGGCACCACGGGAACCGGGGAGCTGTTTTTT. Encoded protein: CASSLEGTTGTGELFF.

This clone is a singleton in its sample. Here the CDR3 reads CASSFDGGQASYEQYF. The CDR3 nucleotides read TGCGCCAGCAGCTTCGACGGGGGACAGGCTTCCTACGAGCAGTACTTC. The gene calls are TRBV4-1 and TRBJ2-7; 8 nucleotides line up with TRBD1. V was clipped by 5 bases and J by 1 base; unmatched bases: 10. The CDR3 extends over 16 amino acids. Germline values: CDR1 MGHRA, CDR2 YSYEKL.

The rearrangement uses TRBV12-5 and TRBJ1-3; D unclear. Trimming shortened V by 6 bases and J by 1 base, and 13 bases separated the two germline ends. In germline, CDR1 is LGHNT, CDR2 FRNRAP. The CDR3 consists of 15 residues. CDR3 in DNA: TGTGCTAGTGGCTTCGTAACGGGGTCTGGAAACACCATATATTTT. This codes for CASGFVTGSGNTIYF.

The CDR3 DNA sequence: TGTGCCAGCGCTAGGACTAGCGGCACAGATACGCAGTATTTT. The encoded protein is CASARTSGTDTQYF. J is TRBJ2-3 and V is TRBV18; TRBD2 matches at 9 bases. The CDR3 loop spans 14 amino acids. V lost 8 bases to trimming and J lost 1 base; unmatched junction nucleotides: 4. CDR1 and CDR2 from the germline V gene are KGHSH and LQKENI.

The rearrangement joins TRBV6-5 to TRBJ1-6; tentative D call: TRBD1 (6 bases). This CDR3 contains 12 residues. The germline CDR1 and CDR2 sequences are MNHEY and SVGAGI. Trimming took 7 bases from V and 7 from J, leaving 8 bases between them. In DNA form, the CDR3 reads TGTGCCAGCAAGGGGGGGAATTCACCCCTCCACTTT. Protein: CASKGGNSPLHF.

This clone was detected once. The genes are TRBV5-4 and TRBJ2-5; 7 bases are a match to TRBD2. The germline V gene encodes CDR1 SGHNT and CDR2 YYREEE (reference sequence). CDR3 size: 14 residues. The V segment lost 2 bases and the J segment 3 bases; nucleotides outside the gene matches: 4. The CDR3 sequence: CASSFPGREETQYF. The CDR3 DNA is TGTGCCAGCAGCTTTCCAGGGAGGGAAGAGACCCAGTACTTC.

This clone was seen once. The V gene is TRBV7-2, the J gene TRBJ2-3, with D possibly matching TRBD2 (5 bases). CDR3 length: 13 amino acids. Germline V gene data show CDR1 as SGHTA and CDR2 as FQGNSA. Trimming removed 7 bases from V and 5 bases from J, with 13 bases in between. The CDR3 DNA sequence: TGTGCCAGCAAATCTGGTGGAGGAGATACGCAGTATTTT. This translates into CASKSGGGDTQYF.

CDR3 nucleotides: TGTGCCAGCAGCTCGGGGGGGGGACTAGACTCGGGAGAGACCCAGTACTTC. Amino acids: CASSSGGGLDSGETQYF. This chain uses TRBV7-8 with TRBJ2-5; 8 bases align to TRBD2. J lost 4 bases, V lost 4 bases, and 14 bases had no gene match. CDR3 length: 17 residues. CDR1 and CDR2 from the germline V gene are SGHVS and FQNEAQ.

The chain combines TRBV19 with TRBJ2-3; no definite D call. Trimming pared 2 bases from V and 0 bases from J, leaving 6 bases between. Germline CDR1 LNHDA, CDR2 SQIVND (reference sequence). This CDR3 contains 14 residues. This chain's CDR3 is CASSISRSTDTQYF. The CDR3 coding sequence is TGTGCCAGTAGTATAAGCCGGAGCACAGATACGCAGTATTTT.

This clone was observed once. V gene TRBV5-1 combines with J gene TRBJ2-3; D gene unclear. V lost 0 bases and J lost 1, with 6 bases in between. CDR1 and CDR2 (germline): SGHRS, YFSETQ. The CDR3 has 14 residues. CDR3 DNA sequence: TGCGCCAGCAGCTTGGACACCCGCACAGATACGCAGTATTTT. The encoded protein is CASSLDTRTDTQYF.

The rearrangement uses TRBV3-1 (or the pseudogene TRBV3-2) and TRBJ1-2; tentative D call: TRBD1 (5 bases). CDR3 length equals 13 residues. V was shortened by 1 base and J by 7 bases, with 10 bases between the two germline ends. Looked up from germline, CDR1 is LGHDT and CDR2 is YNNKEL (reference sequence). The CDR3 DNA reads as TGTGCCAGCAGCCAAGGGCAGGGACTTGGCTACACCTTC. Translated: CASSQGQGLGYTF.

The chain carries TRBV30 and TRBJ1-5; 11 bases fit TRBD1. The germline V gene encodes CDR1 GTSNPN and CDR2 SVGIG (reference sequence). Trimming removed 5 bases from V and 7 bases from J; junction bases left unmatched: 4. The CDR3 has 13 amino acids. The CDR3 bases are TGTGCCTGGGGACAGGGGGCAAAGCAGCCCCAGCATTTT. Its protein product is CAWGQGAKQPQHF. Full variable domain (remainder filled in from reference TRBV30 and TRBJ1-5): SQTIHQWPATLVQPVGSPLSLECTVEGTSNPNLYWYRQAAGRGLQLLFYSVGIGQISSEVPQNLSASRPQDRQFILSSKKLLLSDSGFYLCAWGQGAKQPQHFGDGTRLSIL.

CDR3 amino acids: CASSYSKGQGIYGYTF. The CDR3 region has the DNA TGTGCCAGCAGTTACTCTAAGGGACAGGGGATTTATGGCTACACCTTC. This rearrangement joins TRBV6-6 to TRBJ1-2; 10 nucleotides agree with TRBD1. CDR1 MNHNY and CDR2 SVGAGI come from the germline V gene (reference sequence). This CDR3 has 16 amino acids. The junction had 6 bases not matched to a gene; V was cut back by 0 bases and J by 5 bases.

This chain uses TRBV5-4 with TRBJ1-2; D possibly corresponds to TRBD1 (5 bases). Per the germline V gene, CDR1 is SGHNT and CDR2 is YYREEE (reference sequence). Trimming shortened V by 0 bases and J by 8 bases, and 11 bases separated the two germline ends. This CDR3 region has 13 residues. The CDR3 sequence: CASSLDRMGGYTF. For the CDR3, the DNA is TGTGCCAGCAGCTTGGACAGGATGGGGGGCTACACCTTC.

The chain uses TRBV30 and TRBJ1-2, with D perhaps matching TRBD1 (5 bases). Trimming removed 1 base from V and 4 bases from J, with 16 bases in between. In germline, CDR1 is GTSNPN, CDR2 SVGIG (reference sequence). The CDR3 has 15 residues. CDR3 DNA: TGTGCCTGGAGTGATGGGACTGCACGGGGCTATGGCTACACCTTC. This encodes CAWSDGTARGYGYTF.

The rearrangement uses TRBV25-1 and TRBJ1-4, with D unclear. Germline assignment: CDR1 MGHDK and CDR2 SYGVNS. V was cut by 0 bases and J by 6 bases, with 11 bases left in between. The CDR3 has 15 residues. CDR3: CASSEYSDFDEKLFF. The DNA of the CDR3 is TGTGCCAGCAGTGAATATTCAGACTTTGATGAAAAACTGTTTTTT. Combining the CDR3 with reference TRBV25-1 and TRBJ1-4 gives the whole variable domain EADIYQTPRYLVIGTGKKITLECSQTMGHDKMYWYQQDPGMELHLIHYSYGVNSTEKGDLSSESTVSRIRTEHFPLTLESARPSHTSQYLCASSEYSDFDEKLFFGSGTQLSVL.

The chain carries TRBV10-3 and TRBJ1-4; TRBD1 is a possible D gene (6 bases). The CDR3 extends over 16 amino acids. The germline CDR1 and CDR2 sequences are ENHRY and SYGVKD. Trimming took 3 bases from V and 8 from J, leaving 19 bases between them. The CDR3 reads CAISEEWGRGEEKLFF. The DNA for the CDR3 is TGTGCCATCAGTGAAGAGTGGGGCAGGGGCGAGGAAAAACTGTTTTTT.